These 14 T cell receptor beta chains originate from one sample sequenced in a study of identical twins. TCRdb re-called the 5' RACE reads through MiXCR, storing one row per CDR3 protein. The sample comprises approximately 230,000 distinct CDR3 sequences, about 6.7% of which are singletons, and more than 12% rests with the top ten. These data also formed part of another study, on T cells expressing NK-cell markers.

Sequenced sample: CD8+ T cells sorted from blood. Receptor source: a woman between 18 and 29 years old in good health.

Note on this clonotype: The junction departs from the called germline gene at one end, perhaps through a read error. The V call is TRBV12-3 or TRBV12-4, the J call TRBJ2-3; D perhaps matches TRBD2 (6 bases). The CDR3 spans 14 residues. Written as DNA, the CDR3 is TGTGCCGGCAGTTTAGAACTAGCCGCAGATACGCAGTATTTT. Its translation: CAGSLELAADTQYF.

This clonotype was detected many times. The J gene is TRBJ2-5, the V gene TRBV9, with TRBD2 matching over 9 bases. The CDR3 extends over 15 amino acids. Germline CDR1 is SGDLS and CDR2 is YYNGEE. V dropped 5 bases and J dropped 1; count of bases not matched to a gene: 6. CDR3 residues: CASSISGSTQETQYF. For the CDR3, the DNA is TGTGCCAGCAGTATTAGCGGGAGTACCCAAGAGACCCAGTACTTC.

In this sample, this clonotype turned up many times. The chain combines TRBV7-8 with TRBJ2-3; maybe TRBD2 (7 bases). CDR1 is SGHVS and CDR2 is FQNEAQ in the germline V gene. This CDR3 has 15 amino acids. V lost 8 bases and J 4 bases, leaving 19 bases between the germline ends. The CDR3 is CASVTRRGASDTQYF. The DNA of the CDR3 is TGTGCCAGCGTAACCCGACGGGGGGCCTCAGATACGCAGTATTTT.

This clonotype was found a few times. The chain combines TRBV7-2 with TRBJ2-1, with D maybe TRBD2 (7 bases). There are 15 residues in the CDR3. Trimming removed 8 bases at V and 6 bases at J, with 20 bases between. CDR1 is SGHTA, CDR2 FQGNSA, per germline. The CDR3 DNA follows: TGTGCCAGCGGGCTTGGGGGCGGGAGTCCCAATGAGCAGTTCTTC. The encoded protein is CASGLGGGSPNEQFF.

This clonotype has at least ten counts. This rearrangement joins TRBV20-1 to TRBJ1-2, with D unclear. V was clipped by 1 base and J by 3 bases, with 12 bases between them. Germline CDR1 is DFQATT and CDR2 is SNEGSKA (reference sequence). This CDR3 has 14 residues. In DNA form, the CDR3 reads TGCAGTGCTAGAGTTCCGTCCTCCGACTATGGCTACACCTTC. The encoded protein is CSARVPSSDYGYTF.

This clonotype turned up a few times. Compared with germline, one end of the junction differs, possibly owing to a read error. The chain joins TRBV27 to TRBJ2-1; 10 bases are a match to TRBD2. Germline CDR1 reads MNHEY; CDR2 reads SMNVEV (reference sequence). The CDR3 loop spans 15 amino acids. CDR3 residues: CACSPSSGGDNEQFF. CDR3 nucleotide sequence: TGTGCCTGCAGCCCCTCGAGCGGGGGGGACAATGAGCAGTTCTTC.

The sample holds many counts of this clonotype. The chain uses TRBV5-1 and TRBJ2-3; D not certain. Germline assignment: CDR1 SGHRS and CDR2 YFSETQ. The CDR3 totals 12 residues. Trimming cost V 5 bases and J 4 bases, with 8 bases left between them. CDR3 in amino acids: CASSYLADTQYF. DNA for the CDR3: TGCGCCAGCAGTTACCTGGCAGATACGCAGTATTTT. The variable domain in full, completed from reference TRBV5-1 and TRBJ2-3, reads KAGVTQTPRYLIKTRGQQVTLSCSPISGHRSVSWYQQTPGQGLQFLFEYFSETQRNKGNFPGRFSGRQFSNSRSEMNVSTLELGDSALYLCASSYLADTQYFGPGTRLTVL.

The CDR3 loop reads CAISEQGLDYGYTF. In DNA form, the CDR3 reads TGTGCCATCAGTGAACAGGGGCTGGACTATGGCTACACCTTC. The chain links TRBV10-3 to TRBJ1-2; TRBD1 matches at 7 bases. The CDR3 has 14 amino acids. Germline CDR1 reads ENHRY; CDR2 reads SYGVKD. V lost 3 bases and J lost 3; bases outside the gene matches: 4.

This clonotype was seen many times. The genes are TRBV3-1 and TRBJ2-7; D is undetermined. V was trimmed by 1 base and J by 6 bases, leaving 10 bases between them. Germline CDR1 is LGHDT and CDR2 is YNNKEL (reference sequence). The CDR3 runs 13 residues. CDR3 amino acids: CASSQGILSEQYF. DNA for the CDR3: TGTGCCAGCAGCCAAGGAATTCTTAGCGAGCAGTACTTC.

This clonotype has just a few counts. The V gene is TRBV30, the J gene TRBJ2-3; a weak D match, TRBD2 (5 bases). The germline V gene has CDR1 GTSNPN and CDR2 SVGIG (reference sequence). This CDR3 is 13 amino acids long. The germline V and J ends were trimmed by 2 bases and 6 bases, with 12 bases remaining between them. The CDR3 nucleotides read TGTGCCTGGAGTTCGGACTGGTTGGATACGCAGTATTTT. Amino acids: CAWSSDWLDTQYF.

The V and J genes are TRBV27 and TRBJ2-2, with TRBD1 matching over 7 bases. CDR3 size: 14 residues. The germline gives CDR1 MNHEY, CDR2 SMNVEV (reference sequence). Trimming took 5 bases from V and 6 from J; bases not matched to a gene: 6. In DNA, the CDR3 is TGTGCCAGCAGTCCGGGACAGAGTTCCGGGGAGCTGTTTTTT. This sequence encodes CASSPGQSSGELFF.

This clonotype was counted a few times. The CDR3 bases are TGCGCCAGCAGCCAAGATACGACAGGGCGAGCGCCCCAGCATTTT. Its protein is CASSQDTTGRAPQHF. The chain carries TRBV4-1 and TRBJ1-5; 7 positions match TRBD1. This CDR3 is built from 15 residues. V dropped 0 bases and J dropped 9; count of bases not matched to a gene: 8. CDR1 is MGHRA and CDR2 is YSYEKL in the germline V gene.

V usage is TRBV5-5 and J usage is TRBJ1-2; D call uncertain. Deletions cut 9 bases from V and 5 bases from J, with 20 bases between. This CDR3 is built from 14 residues. Germline lookup yields CDR1 SGHKS and CDR2 YYEKEE (reference sequence). The CDR3 sequence: CATSRGSPIYGYTF. CDR3 DNA: TGTGCCACCTCCCGGGGATCTCCAATTTATGGCTACACCTTC.

This clonotype was seen a handful of times. The chain uses TRBV6-1 and TRBJ1-1; D is possibly TRBD1 (5 bases). V was cut by 2 bases and J by 10 bases, with 20 bases left in between. CDR1 is MNHNS and CDR2 is SASEGT in the germline V gene. The CDR3 length is 15 residues. This CDR3 reads CASSEMKLGGARAFF. The CDR3 DNA sequence: TGTGCCAGCAGTGAAATGAAATTGGGTGGGGCCCGAGCTTTCTTT.